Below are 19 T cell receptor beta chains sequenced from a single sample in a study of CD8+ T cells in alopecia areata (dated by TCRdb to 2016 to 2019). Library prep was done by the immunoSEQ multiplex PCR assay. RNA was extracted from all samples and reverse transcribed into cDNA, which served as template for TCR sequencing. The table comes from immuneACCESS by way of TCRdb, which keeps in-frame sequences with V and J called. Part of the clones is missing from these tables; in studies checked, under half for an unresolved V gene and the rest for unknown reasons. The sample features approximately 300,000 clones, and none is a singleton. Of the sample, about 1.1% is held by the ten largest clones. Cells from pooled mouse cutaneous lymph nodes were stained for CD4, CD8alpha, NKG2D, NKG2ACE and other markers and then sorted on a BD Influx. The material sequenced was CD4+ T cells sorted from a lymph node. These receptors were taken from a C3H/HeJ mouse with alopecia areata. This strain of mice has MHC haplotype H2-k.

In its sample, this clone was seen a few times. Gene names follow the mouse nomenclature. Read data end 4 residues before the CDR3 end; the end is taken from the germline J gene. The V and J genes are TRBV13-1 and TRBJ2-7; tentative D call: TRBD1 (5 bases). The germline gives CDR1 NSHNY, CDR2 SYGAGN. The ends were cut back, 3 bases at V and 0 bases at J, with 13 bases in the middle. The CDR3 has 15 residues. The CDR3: CASSGDRKNSYEQYF. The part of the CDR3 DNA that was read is TGTGCCAGCAGTGGTGACAGAAAAAACTCCTAT.

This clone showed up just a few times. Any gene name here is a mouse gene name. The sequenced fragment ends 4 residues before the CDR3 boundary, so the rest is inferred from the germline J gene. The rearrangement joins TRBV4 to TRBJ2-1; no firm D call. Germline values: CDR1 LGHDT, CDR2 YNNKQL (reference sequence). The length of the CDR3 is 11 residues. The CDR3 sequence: CASSYWAEQFF. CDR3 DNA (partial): TGTGCCAGCAGCTATTGGGCT.

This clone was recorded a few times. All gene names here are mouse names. Partial CDR3 DNA: TGTGCCAGCAAACGCACAGCTAACACCGGG. Translated, it gives CASKRTANTG. The full CDR3 reads CASKRTANTGQLYF. V gene TRBV13-1 combines with J gene TRBJ2-2; D call uncertain. The read ends 4 residues shy of where the CDR3 ends; the end is completed using the germline J gene. Germline V gene data show CDR1 as NSHNY and CDR2 as SYGAGN. The CDR3 length is 14 residues. V lost 6 bases and J lost 2, with 11 bases in between.

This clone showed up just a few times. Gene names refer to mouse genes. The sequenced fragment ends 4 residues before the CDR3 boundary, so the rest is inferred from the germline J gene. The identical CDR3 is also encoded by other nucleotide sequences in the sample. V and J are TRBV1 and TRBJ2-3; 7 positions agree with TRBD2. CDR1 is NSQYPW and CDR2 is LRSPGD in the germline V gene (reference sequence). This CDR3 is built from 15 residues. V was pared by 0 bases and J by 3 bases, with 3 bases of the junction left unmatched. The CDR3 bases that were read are TGCACCTGCAGTGCAGATCCGGGGGGGGCAGAA. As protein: CTCSADPGGAE. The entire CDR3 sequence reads CTCSADPGGAETLYF. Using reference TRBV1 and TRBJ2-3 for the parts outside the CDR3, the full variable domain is VTLLEQNPRWRLVPRGQAVNLRCILKNSQYPWMSWYQQDLQKQLQWLFTLRSPGDKEVKSLPGADYLATRVTDTELRLQVANMSQGRTLYCTCSADPGGAETLYFGSGTRLTVL.

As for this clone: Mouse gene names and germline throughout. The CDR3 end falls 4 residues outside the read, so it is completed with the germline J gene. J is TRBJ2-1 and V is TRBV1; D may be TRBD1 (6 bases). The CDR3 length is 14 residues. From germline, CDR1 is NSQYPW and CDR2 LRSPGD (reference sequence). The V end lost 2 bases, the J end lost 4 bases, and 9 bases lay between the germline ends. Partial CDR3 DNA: TGCACCTGCAGTGCAAGTGGACAGTATGCT. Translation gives CTCSASGQYA. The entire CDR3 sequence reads CTCSASGQYAEQFF.

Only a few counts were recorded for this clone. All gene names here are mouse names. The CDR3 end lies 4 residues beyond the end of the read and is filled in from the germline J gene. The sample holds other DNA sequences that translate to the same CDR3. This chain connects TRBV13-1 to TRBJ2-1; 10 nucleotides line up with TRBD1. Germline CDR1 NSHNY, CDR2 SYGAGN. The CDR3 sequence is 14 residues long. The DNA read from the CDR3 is TGTGCCAGCAGTGATGGGGACAGGGGAGCT. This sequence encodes CASSDGDRGA. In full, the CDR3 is CASSDGDRGAEQFF.

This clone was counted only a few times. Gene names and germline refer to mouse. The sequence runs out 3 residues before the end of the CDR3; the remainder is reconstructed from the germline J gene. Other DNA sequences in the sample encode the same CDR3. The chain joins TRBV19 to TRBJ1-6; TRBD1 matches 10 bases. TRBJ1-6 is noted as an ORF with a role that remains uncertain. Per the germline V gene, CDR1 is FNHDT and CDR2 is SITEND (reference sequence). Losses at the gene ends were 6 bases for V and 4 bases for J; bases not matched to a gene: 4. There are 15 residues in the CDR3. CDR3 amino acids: CASTPGQGYNSPLYF. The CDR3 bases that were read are TGTGCCAGCACCCCGGGACAGGGGTATAATTCGCCC.

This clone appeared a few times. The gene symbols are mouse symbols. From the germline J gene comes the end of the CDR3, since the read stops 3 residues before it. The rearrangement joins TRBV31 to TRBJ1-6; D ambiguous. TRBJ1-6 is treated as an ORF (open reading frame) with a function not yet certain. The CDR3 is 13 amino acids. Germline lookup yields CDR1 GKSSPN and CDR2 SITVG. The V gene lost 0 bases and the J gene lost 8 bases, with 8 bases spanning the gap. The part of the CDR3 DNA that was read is TGTGCCTGGAGTCTAGAGGGTCATTCGCCC. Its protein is CAWSLEGHSP. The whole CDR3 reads CAWSLEGHSPLYF.

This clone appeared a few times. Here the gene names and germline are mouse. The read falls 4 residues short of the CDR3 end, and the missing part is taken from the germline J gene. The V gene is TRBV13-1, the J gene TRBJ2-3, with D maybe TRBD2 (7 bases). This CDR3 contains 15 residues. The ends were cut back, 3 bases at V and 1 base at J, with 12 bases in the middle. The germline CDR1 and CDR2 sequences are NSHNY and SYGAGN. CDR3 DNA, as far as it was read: TGTGCCAGCAGTGGAAGGGGGGCAGGTGCAGAA. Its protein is CASSGRGAGAE. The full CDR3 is CASSGRGAGAETLYF.

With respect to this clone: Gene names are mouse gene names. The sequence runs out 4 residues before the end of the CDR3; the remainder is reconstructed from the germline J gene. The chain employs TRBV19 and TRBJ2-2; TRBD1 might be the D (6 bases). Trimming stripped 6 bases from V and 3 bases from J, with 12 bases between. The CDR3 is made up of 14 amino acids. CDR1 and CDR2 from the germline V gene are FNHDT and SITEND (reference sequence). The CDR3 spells CASTPQGDTGQLYF. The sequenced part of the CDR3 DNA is TGTGCCAGCACCCCACAGGGAGACACCGGG.

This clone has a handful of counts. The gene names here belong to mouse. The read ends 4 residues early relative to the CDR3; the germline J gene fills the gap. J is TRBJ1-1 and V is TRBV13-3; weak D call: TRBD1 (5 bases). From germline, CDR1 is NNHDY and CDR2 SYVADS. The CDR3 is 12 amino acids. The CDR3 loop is CASSPREREVFF. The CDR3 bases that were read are TGTGCCAGCAGTCCCAGGGAGAGA.

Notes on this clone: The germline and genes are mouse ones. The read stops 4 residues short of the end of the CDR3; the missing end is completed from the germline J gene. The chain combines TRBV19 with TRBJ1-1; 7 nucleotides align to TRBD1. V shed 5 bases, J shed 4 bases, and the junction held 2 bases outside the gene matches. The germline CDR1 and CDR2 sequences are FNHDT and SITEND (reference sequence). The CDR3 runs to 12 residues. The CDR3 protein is CASRDRSTEVFF. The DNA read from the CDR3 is TGTGCCAGCAGGGACAGGTCCACA.

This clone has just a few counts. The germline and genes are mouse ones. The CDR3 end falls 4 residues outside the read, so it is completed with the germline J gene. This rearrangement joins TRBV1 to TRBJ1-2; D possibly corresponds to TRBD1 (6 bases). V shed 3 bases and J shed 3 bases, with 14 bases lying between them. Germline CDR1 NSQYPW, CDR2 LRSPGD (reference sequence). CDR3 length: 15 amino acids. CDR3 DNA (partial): TGCACCTGCAGTGCCCCGGGGGGCGCGGACTCC. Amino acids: CTCSAPGGADS. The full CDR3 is CTCSAPGGADSDYTF. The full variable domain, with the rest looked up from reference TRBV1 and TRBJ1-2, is VTLLEQNPRWRLVPRGQAVNLRCILKNSQYPWMSWYQQDLQKQLQWLFTLRSPGDKEVKSLPGADYLATRVTDTELRLQVANMSQGRTLYCTCSAPGGADSDYTFGSGTRLLVI.

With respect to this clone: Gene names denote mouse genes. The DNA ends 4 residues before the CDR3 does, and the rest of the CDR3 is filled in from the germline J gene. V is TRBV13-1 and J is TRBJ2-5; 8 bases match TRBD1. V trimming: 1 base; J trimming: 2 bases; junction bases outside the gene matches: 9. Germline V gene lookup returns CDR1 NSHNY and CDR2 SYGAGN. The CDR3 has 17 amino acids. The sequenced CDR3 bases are TGTGCCAGCAGTGATAGAACAGGGGGATGGACCCAAGAC. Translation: CASSDRTGGWTQD. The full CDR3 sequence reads CASSDRTGGWTQDTQYF.

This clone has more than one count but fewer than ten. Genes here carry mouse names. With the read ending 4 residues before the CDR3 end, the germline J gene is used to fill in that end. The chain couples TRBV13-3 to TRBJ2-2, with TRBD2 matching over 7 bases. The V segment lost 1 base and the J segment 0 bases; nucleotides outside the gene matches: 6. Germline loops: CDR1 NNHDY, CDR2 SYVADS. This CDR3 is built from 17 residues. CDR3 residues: CASSDIGGGANTGQLYF. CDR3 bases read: TGTGCCAGCAGTGATATCGGGGGGGGTGCAAACACCGGG.

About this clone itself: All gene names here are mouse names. The DNA read from the CDR3 is TGCACCTGCAGTGCCCGGACAGGAACT. Translated, it gives CTCSARTGT. The whole CDR3 protein reads CTCSARTGTEQFF. The rearrangement links TRBV1 to TRBJ2-1, with 7 bases matching TRBD1. The CDR3 end is not reached by the read, which stops 4 residues before it; the germline J gene fills it in. CDR1 and CDR2 (germline): NSQYPW, LRSPGD (reference sequence). There are 13 residues in the CDR3.

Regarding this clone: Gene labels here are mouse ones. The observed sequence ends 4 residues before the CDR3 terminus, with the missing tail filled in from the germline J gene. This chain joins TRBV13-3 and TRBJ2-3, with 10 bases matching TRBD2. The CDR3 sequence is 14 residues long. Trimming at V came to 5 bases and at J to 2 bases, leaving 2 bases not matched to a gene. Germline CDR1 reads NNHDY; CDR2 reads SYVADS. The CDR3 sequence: CASRTGGYAETLYF. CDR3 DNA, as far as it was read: TGTGCCAGCAGGACTGGGGGGTATGCAGAA.

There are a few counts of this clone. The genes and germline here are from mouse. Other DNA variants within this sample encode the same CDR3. CDR3 DNA, as far as it was read: TGTGCTAGCAGTAGAGATAGGGCAAACACA. Protein sequence: CASSRDRANT. The complete CDR3 sequence is CASSRDRANTEVFF. The chain uses TRBV17 and TRBJ1-1; no clear D. The read ends 4 residues shy of where the CDR3 ends; the end is completed using the germline J gene. Germline lookup yields CDR1 MNHDT and CDR2 YYDKIL. The CDR3 is 14 residues long. V lost 0 bases and J lost 0, with 5 bases in between.

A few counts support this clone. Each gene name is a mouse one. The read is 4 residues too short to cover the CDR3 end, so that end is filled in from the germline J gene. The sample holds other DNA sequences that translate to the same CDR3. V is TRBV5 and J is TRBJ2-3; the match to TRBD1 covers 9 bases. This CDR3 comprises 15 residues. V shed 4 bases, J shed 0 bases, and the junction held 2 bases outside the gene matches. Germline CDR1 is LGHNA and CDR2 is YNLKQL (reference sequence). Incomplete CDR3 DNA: TGTGCCAGCAGCCGACAGGGGGGAAGTGCAGAA. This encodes CASSRQGGSAE. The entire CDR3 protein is CASSRQGGSAETLYF.